This is a list of T cell receptor beta chains from one sample in a study of human T cells and chemical hapten exposure. One entry per CDR3 protein, called by TCRdb with MiXCR from the RACE reads. The table has around 380,000 distinct CDR3 sequences, about 4.4% seen once. The sequenced sample was whole blood, obtained in connection with sensitization to the hapten diphenylcyclopropenone (DPC). Receptor source: a woman aged 50 to 60 with alopecia areata. Some clones in this sample may be carry-over from other donors' samples. The CDR3 runs from the conserved cysteine through the conserved F or W. A D gene is named only where the DNA matches it firmly. Clone size is not always given. Where it is, it says once, few, many or a class for expanded clones.

abundance | j_gene | d_gene | v_gene | CDR3aa | CDR3nt
many | TRBJ2-5 | NA | TRBV7-9 | CASSAMGETQYF | TGTGCCAGCAGCGCCATGGGGGAGACCCAGTACTTC
NA | TRBJ1-6 | NA | TRBV2 | CASSEVRANSPLHF | TGTGCCAGCAGTGAAGTGAGGGCGAATTCACCCCTCCACTTT
NA | TRBJ2-1 | NA | TRBV30 | CAWSVGGGEQFF | TGTGCCTGGAGTGTCGGGGGCGGTGAGCAGTTCTTC
few | TRBJ2-7 | TRBD1 | TRBV6-1 | CASSEDRGVYEQYF | TGTGCCAGCAGTGAAGACAGGGGTGTCTACGAGCAGTACTTC
many | TRBJ1-1 | NA | TRBV5-6 | CASSFVPGDAEAFF | TGTGCCAGCAGCTTCGTTCCGGGGGACGCTGAAGCTTTCTTT
many | TRBJ2-7 | TRBD2 | TRBV13 | CASSRGSGGPYEQYF | TGTGCCAGCAGCCGGGGGAGCGGGGGACCCTACGAGCAGTACTTC
many | TRBJ2-3 | NA | TRBV6-6 | CASSYSTGGDTQYF | TGTGCCAGCAGTTACTCGACTGGGGGAGATACGCAGTATTTT
many | TRBJ2-1 | NA | TRBV6-2/TRBV6-3 | CASSYESHNEQFF | TGTGCCAGCAGTTACGAATCGCACAATGAGCAGTTCTTC
many | TRBJ1-2 | NA | TRBV18 | CASSPQLDSNYGYTF | TGTGCCAGCTCACCCCAATTGGACAGTAACTATGGCTACACCTTC
NA | TRBJ2-7 | NA | TRBV29-1 | CSVTGQREYEQYF | TGCAGCGTCACCGGGCAGCGTGAGTACGAGCAGTACTTC
many | TRBJ1-2 | NA | TRBV2 | CATYGAVQGYTF | TGTGCCACCTATGGGGCGGTCCAGGGCTACACCTTC
many | TRBJ2-1 | TRBD1 | TRBV12-3/TRBV12-4 | CASSFSGGGEQFF | TGTGCCAGCAGTTTCTCAGGGGGCGGTGAGCAGTTCTTC
few | TRBJ1-3 | NA | TRBV28 | CASSSRSGFSGNTIYF | TGTGCCAGCAGTTCAAGGTCAGGGTTCTCTGGAAACACCATATATTTT
few | TRBJ2-4 | NA | TRBV18 | CASSPQGLQGIQYF | TGTGCCAGCTCACCACAAGGCCTCCAGGGCATTCAGTACTTC
NA | TRBJ1-2 | NA | TRBV28 | CATSLGTEANYGYTF | TGTGCCACCTCCCTTGGGACCGAAGCTAACTATGGCTACACCTTC
many | TRBJ1-4 | NA | TRBV6-6 | CATDSKNEGPAKLFF | TGTGCCACCGACAGCAAGAATGAAGGCCCGGCTAAACTGTTTTTT
NA | TRBJ2-7 | NA | TRBV15 | CATSSSNSYEQYF | TGTGCCACCAGCAGCTCCAACAGCTACGAGCAGTACTTC
many | TRBJ2-5 | NA | TRBV18 | CASSPPNAAQETQYF | TGTGCCAGCTCACCACCTAACGCGGCCCAAGAGACCCAGTACTTC
many | TRBJ1-1 | NA | TRBV29-1 | CSVVPGNTEAFF | TGCAGCGTTGTTCCGGGGAACACTGAAGCTTTCTTT
NA | TRBJ2-7 | TRBD1 | TRBV12-3/TRBV12-4 | CASSIRTGVWEQYF | TGTGCCAGCAGTATACGGACAGGGGTTTGGGAGCAGTACTTC
many | TRBJ2-5 | NA | TRBV6-5 | CASRLSYDGAQYF | TGTGCCAGCAGATTGTCCTACGATGGGGCCCAGTACTTC
many | TRBJ1-6 | NA | TRBV3-1 | CASSPGYGSPLHF | TGTGCCAGCAGCCCTGGCTATGGGTCACCCCTCCACTTT
NA | TRBJ2-3 | NA | TRBV25-1 | CASSPSGRMSTDTQYF | TGTGCCAGCAGTCCCTCTGGGCGAATGAGCACAGATACGCAGTATTTT
many | TRBJ2-1 | TRBD2 | TRBV10-3 | CAISESWEGTYNEQFF | TGTGCCATCAGTGAGTCGTGGGAGGGAACCTACAATGAGCAGTTCTTC
NA | TRBJ2-1 | NA | TRBV7-6 | CASSLEPHPYNEQFF | TGTGCCAGCAGCTTAGAGCCTCACCCCTACAATGAGCAGTTCTTC
many | TRBJ2-1 | TRBD2 | TRBV18 | CASSPPGGNYNEQFF | TGTGCCAGCTCACCCCCGGGAGGGAACTACAATGAGCAGTTCTTC
many | TRBJ2-1 | NA | TRBV6-5 | CASSPHFNEQFF | TGTGCCAGCAGTCCACATTTCAATGAGCAGTTCTTC
NA | TRBJ2-3 | NA | TRBV30 | CAWRGGLAQYF | TGTGCCTGGAGAGGGGGATTGGCGCAGTATTTT
NA | TRBJ2-3 | TRBD1 | TRBV5-1 | CASSGPTGGLSTDTQYF | TGCGCCAGCAGCGGGCCGACAGGGGGCCTAAGCACAGATACGCAGTATTTT
many | TRBJ2-3 | NA | TRBV14 | CASSRTGTGVTDTQYF | TGTGCCAGCAGCCGCACCGGGACGGGTGTTACAGATACGCAGTATTTT
few | TRBJ2-1 | NA | TRBV20-1 | CSASRGAARNEQFF | TGCAGTGCTAGCCGCGGGGCTGCTAGGAATGAGCAGTTCTTC
few | TRBJ2-7 | TRBD2 | TRBV12-3/TRBV12-4 | CASTLAGATYEQYF | TGTGCCAGCACTCTAGCGGGAGCGACCTACGAGCAGTACTTC
many | TRBJ2-3 | NA | TRBV6-2/TRBV6-3 | CASRPELAVPDTQYF | TGTGCCAGCAGGCCGGAGTTAGCCGTCCCAGATACGCAGTATTTT
many | TRBJ2-3 | TRBD2 | TRBV20-1 | CSARKATSGGDTQYF | TGCAGTGCTAGAAAGGCCACTAGCGGGGGAGATACGCAGTATTTT
NA | TRBJ2-3 | NA | TRBV18 | CASSSPLLTTDTQYF | TGTGCCAGCTCATCACCCCTTCTGACTACAGATACGCAGTATTTT
few | TRBJ2-1 | NA | TRBV7-2 | CASSWNSYNEQFF | TGTGCCAGCAGCTGGAACTCCTACAATGAGCAGTTCTTC
few | TRBJ1-2 | TRBD1 | TRBV2 | CASRWDSGNYGYTF | TGTGCCAGCAGATGGGACAGCGGTAACTATGGCTACACCTTC
many | TRBJ1-4 | NA | TRBV29-1 | CSVGRGDEKLFF | TGCAGCGTTGGCAGGGGTGATGAAAAACTGTTTTTT
many | TRBJ2-7 | NA | TRBV10-3 | CAIRAHQDGAYEQYF | TGTGCCATCAGAGCCCATCAGGACGGGGCCTACGAGCAGTACTTC
NA | TRBJ1-2 | NA | TRBV5-1 | CASSLGQAGHGYTF | TGCGCCAGCAGCTTGGGGCAGGCCGGGCATGGCTACACCTTC
many | TRBJ1-2 | NA | TRBV3-1 | CASSQEAGTIYGYTF | TGTGCCAGCAGCCAAGAAGCCGGGACGATCTATGGCTACACCTTC
few | TRBJ2-3 | NA | TRBV12-3/TRBV12-4 | CASSSPSSDTQYF | TGTGCCAGCAGTTCGCCCTCGTCCGATACGCAGTATTTT
few | TRBJ1-5 | TRBD1 | TRBV7-8 | CASSFLVSSHQGQGSNQPQHF | TGTGCCAGCAGCTTTTTGGTTAGTTCCCACCAGGGACAGGGCTCCAATCAGCCCCAGCATTTT
many | TRBJ2-7 | NA | TRBV12-3/TRBV12-4 | CASSSRSSYEQYF | TGTGCCAGCAGTTCCAGGAGCTCCTACGAGCAGTACTTC
NA | TRBJ2-6 | NA | TRBV6-5 | CASSYSTAGANVLTF | TGTGCCAGCAGTTACTCGACGGCAGGGGCCAACGTCCTGACTTTC
many | TRBJ2-1 | TRBD2 | TRBV11-3 | CASSPSSGGPRGHEQFF | TGTGCCAGCAGCCCGTCTAGCGGGGGCCCCCGAGGACATGAGCAGTTCTTC
NA | TRBJ1-4 | NA | TRBV9 | CASSVDPTNEKLFF | TGTGCCAGCAGCGTAGACCCAACTAATGAAAAACTGTTTTTT
many | TRBJ2-6 | TRBD2 | TRBV6-2/TRBV6-3 | CASRVPGLADFGANVLTF | TGTGCCAGCAGAGTACCGGGACTAGCAGATTTTGGGGCCAACGTCCTGACTTTC
NA | TRBJ2-7 | NA | TRBV20-1 | CSARDMRDTTYEQYF | TGCAGTGCTAGAGATATGAGGGACACAACCTACGAGCAGTACTTC
NA | TRBJ2-3 | TRBD2 | TRBV12-3/TRBV12-4 | CASGPPRGGLVTQYF | TGTGCCAGCGGCCCCCCGCGGGGGGGCTTAGTTACGCAGTATTTT
many | TRBJ1-3 | NA | TRBV5-1 | CASSWGPGSGNTIYF | TGCGCCAGCAGCTGGGGCCCCGGATCTGGAAACACCATATATTTT
few | TRBJ2-3 | TRBD2 | TRBV6-2/TRBV6-3 | CASSLASGRIDTQYF | TGTGCCAGCAGTTTGGCTAGCGGGAGAATAGATACGCAGTATTTT
many | TRBJ1-5 | NA | TRBV18 | CASSPRQGDQPQHF | TGTGCCAGCAGCCCTAGGCAGGGAGATCAGCCCCAGCATTTT